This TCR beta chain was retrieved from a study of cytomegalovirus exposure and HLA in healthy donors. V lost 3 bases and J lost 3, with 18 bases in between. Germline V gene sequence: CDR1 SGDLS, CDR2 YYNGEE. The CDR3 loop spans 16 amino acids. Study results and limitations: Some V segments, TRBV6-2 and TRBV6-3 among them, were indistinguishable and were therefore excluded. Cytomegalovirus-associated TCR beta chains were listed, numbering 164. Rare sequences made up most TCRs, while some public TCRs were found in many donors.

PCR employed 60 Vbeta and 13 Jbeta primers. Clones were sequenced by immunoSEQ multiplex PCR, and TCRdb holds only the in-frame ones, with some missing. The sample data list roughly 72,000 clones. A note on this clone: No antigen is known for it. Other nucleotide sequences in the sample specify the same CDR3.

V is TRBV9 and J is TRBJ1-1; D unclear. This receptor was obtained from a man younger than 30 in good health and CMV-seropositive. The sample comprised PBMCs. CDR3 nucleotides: TGTGCCAGCAGCGCCACAGTTACGGTAAAGGACACTGAAGCTTTCTTT. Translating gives CASSATVTVKDTEAFF. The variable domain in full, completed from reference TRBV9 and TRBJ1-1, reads DSGVTQTPKHLITATGQRVTLRCSPRSGDLSVYWYQQSLDQGLQFLIQYYNGEERAKGNILERFSAQQFPDLHSELNLSSLELGDSALYFCASSATVTVKDTEAFFGQGTRLTVV.